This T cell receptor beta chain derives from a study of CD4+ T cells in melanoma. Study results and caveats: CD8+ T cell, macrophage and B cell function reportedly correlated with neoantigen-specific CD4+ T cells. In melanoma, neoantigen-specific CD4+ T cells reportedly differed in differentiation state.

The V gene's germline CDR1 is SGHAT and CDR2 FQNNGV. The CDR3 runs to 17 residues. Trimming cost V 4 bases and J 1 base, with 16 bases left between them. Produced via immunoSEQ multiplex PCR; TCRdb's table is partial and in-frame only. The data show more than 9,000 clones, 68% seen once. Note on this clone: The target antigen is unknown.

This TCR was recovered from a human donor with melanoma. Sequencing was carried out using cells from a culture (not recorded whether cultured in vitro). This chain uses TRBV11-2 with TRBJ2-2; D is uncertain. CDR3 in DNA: TGTGCCAGCAGCTCCTCCGCGGATTTTAGGAACACCGGGGAGCTGTTTTTT. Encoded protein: CASSSSADFRNTGELFF.